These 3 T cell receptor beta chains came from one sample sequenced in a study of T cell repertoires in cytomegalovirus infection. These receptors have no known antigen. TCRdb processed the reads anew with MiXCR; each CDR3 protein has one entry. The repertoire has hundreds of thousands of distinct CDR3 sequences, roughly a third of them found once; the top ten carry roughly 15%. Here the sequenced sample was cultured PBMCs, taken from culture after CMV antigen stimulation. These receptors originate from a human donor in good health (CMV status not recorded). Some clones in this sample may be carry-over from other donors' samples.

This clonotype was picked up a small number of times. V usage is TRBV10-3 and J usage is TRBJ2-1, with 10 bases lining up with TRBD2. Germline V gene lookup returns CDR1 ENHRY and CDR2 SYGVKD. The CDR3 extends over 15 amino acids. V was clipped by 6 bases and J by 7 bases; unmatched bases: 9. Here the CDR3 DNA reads TGTGCCATCAGACTCGGGACTAGCGTGTTGAATGAGCAGTTCTTC. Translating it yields CAIRLGTSVLNEQFF.

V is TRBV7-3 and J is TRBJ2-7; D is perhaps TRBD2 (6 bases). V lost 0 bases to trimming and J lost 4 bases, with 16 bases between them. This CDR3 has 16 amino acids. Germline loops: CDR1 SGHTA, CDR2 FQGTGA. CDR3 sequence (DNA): TGTGCCAGCAGCTTAACTGCCAAGTCTAGCGAGTACGAGCAGTACTTC. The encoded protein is CASSLTAKSSEYEQYF.

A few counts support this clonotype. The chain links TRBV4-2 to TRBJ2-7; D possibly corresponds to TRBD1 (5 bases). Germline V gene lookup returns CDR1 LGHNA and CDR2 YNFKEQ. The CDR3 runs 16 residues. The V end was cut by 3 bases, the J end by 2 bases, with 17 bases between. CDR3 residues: CASSQESQGATYEQYF. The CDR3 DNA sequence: TGTGCCAGCAGCCAGGAAAGTCAAGGGGCCACCTACGAGCAGTACTTC.